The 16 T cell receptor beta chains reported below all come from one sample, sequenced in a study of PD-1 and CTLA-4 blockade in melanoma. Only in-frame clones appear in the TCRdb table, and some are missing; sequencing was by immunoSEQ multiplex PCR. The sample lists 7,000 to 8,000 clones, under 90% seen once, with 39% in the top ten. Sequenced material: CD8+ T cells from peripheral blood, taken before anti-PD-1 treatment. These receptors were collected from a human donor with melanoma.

CDR3 sequence reads: CASSYSPGLDTEAFF. The CDR3 DNA reads as TGTGCCAGCAGTTATTCTCCAGGGTTAGACACTGAAGCTTTCTTT. V usage is TRBV6-6 and J usage is TRBJ1-1, with D possibly TRBD1 on 5 matching bases. CDR3 length: 15 amino acids. V lost 3 bases and J 3 bases, leaving 14 bases between the germline ends. Germline V gene sequence: CDR1 MNHNY, CDR2 SVGAGI (reference sequence).

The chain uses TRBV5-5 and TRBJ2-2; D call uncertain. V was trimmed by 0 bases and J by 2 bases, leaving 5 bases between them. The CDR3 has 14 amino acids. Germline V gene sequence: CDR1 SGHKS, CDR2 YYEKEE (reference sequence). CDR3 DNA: TGTGCCAGCAGCTTGGGCGCTAACACCGGGGAGCTGTTTTTT. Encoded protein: CASSLGANTGELFF.

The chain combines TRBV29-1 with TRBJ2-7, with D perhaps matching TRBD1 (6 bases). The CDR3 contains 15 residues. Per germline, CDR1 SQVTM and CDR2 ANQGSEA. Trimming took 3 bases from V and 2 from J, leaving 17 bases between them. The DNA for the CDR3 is TGCAGCGTTGAGTTCAGGGACACGATGGCCTACGAGCAGTACTTC. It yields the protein CSVEFRDTMAYEQYF.

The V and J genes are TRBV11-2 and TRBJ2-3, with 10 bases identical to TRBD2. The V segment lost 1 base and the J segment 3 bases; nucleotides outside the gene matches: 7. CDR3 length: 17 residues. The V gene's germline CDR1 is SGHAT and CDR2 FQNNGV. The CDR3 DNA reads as TGTGCCAGCAGCTTAGTCACCGGACTAGCGGTAACAGATACGCAGTATTTT. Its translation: CASSLVTGLAVTDTQYF. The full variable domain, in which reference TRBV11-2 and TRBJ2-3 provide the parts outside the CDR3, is EAGVAQSPRYKIIEKRQSVAFWCNPISGHATLYWYQQILGQGPKLLIQFQNNGVVDDSQLPKDRFSAERLKGVDSTLKIQPAKLEDSAVYLCASSLVTGLAVTDTQYFGPGTRLTVL.

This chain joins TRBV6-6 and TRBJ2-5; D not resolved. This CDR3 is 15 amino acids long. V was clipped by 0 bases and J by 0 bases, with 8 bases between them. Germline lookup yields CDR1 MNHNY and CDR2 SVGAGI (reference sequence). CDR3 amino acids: CASSYSESYQETQYF. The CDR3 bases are TGTGCCAGCAGTTACTCGGAGTCCTACCAAGAGACCCAGTACTTC.

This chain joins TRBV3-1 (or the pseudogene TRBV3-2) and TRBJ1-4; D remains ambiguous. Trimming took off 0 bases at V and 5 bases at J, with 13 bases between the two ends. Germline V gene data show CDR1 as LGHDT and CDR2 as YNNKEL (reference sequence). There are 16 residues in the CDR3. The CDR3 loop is CASSQDLASGNEKLFF. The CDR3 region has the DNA TGTGCCAGCAGCCAAGATTTGGCTTCGGGAAATGAAAAACTGTTTTTT.

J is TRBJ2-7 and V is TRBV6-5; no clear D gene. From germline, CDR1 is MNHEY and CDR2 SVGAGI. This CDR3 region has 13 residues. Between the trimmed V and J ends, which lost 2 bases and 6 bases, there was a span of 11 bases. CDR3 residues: CASSYRWYSEQYF. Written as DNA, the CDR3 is TGTGCCAGCAGTTACCGTTGGTATAGCGAGCAGTACTTC.

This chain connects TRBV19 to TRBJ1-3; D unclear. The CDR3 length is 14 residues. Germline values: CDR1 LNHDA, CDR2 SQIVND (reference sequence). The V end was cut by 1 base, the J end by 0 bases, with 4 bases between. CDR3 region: CASSIGTSGNTIYF. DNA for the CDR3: TGTGCCAGTAGTATAGGGACCTCTGGAAACACCATATATTTT.

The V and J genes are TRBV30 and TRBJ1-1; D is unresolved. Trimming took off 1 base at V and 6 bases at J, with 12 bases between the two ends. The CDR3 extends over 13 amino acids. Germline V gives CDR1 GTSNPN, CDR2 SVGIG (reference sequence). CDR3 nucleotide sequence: TGTGCCTGGAGTGCTGTCTTGAGGGCTGAAGCTTTCTTT. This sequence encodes CAWSAVLRAEAFF.

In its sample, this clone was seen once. The CDR3, as DNA: TGTGCCAGCAGTCCCCCCGGGACAGGGGCCTACGAGCAGTACTTC. Its translation: CASSPPGTGAYEQYF. V is TRBV6-2 or TRBV6-3 and J is TRBJ2-7, with 10 nucleotides matching TRBD1. The J segment lost 2 bases and the V segment lost 5 bases, leaving 6 bases of the junction unmatched. The germline V gene has CDR1 MNHEY and CDR2 SVGEGT. This CDR3 is built from 15 residues.

The chain's CDR3 is CSASKGYEQYF. CDR3 DNA sequence: TGCAGTGCTAGTAAGGGCTACGAGCAGTACTTC. This chain links TRBV20-1 with TRBJ2-7; D is unresolved. The CDR3 length is 11 residues. Germline loops: CDR1 DFQATT, CDR2 SNEGSKA (reference sequence). Trimming pared 3 bases from V and 3 bases from J, leaving 6 bases between.

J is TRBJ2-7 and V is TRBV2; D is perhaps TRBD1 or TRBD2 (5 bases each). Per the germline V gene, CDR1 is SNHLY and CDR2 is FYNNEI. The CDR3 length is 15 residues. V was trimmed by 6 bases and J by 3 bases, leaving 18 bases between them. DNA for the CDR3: TGTGCCAGCAGCGGGACCGATTCCTTTTACTACGAGCAGTACTTC. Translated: CASSGTDSFYYEQYF.

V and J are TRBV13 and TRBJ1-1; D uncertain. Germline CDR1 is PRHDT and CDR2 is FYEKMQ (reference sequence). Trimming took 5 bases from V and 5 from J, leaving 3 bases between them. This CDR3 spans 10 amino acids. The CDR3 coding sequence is TGTGCCAGCAGCATAACTGAAGCTTTCTTT. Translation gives CASSITEAFF.

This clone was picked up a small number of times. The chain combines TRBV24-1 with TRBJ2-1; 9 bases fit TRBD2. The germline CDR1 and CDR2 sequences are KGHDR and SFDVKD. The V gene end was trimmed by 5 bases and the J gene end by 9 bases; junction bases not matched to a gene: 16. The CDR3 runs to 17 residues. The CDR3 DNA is TGTGCCACCAGTGCTCAGAAGGCGGGAGGGCCCGGCGGTGAGCAGTTCTTC. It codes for CATSAQKAGGPGGEQFF.

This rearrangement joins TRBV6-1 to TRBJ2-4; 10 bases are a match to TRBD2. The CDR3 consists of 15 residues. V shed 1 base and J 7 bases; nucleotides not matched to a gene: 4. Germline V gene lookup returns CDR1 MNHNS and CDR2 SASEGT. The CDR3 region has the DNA TGTGCCAGCAGTGAAGATGAGCGGGAGGGGAACATTCAGTACTTC. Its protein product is CASSEDEREGNIQYF.

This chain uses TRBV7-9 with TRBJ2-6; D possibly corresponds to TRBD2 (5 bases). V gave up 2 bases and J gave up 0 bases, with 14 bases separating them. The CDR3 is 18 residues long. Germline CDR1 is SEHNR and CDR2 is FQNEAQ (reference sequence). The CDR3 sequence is CASSLFAGFGSGANVLTF. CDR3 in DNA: TGTGCCAGCAGCTTATTCGCGGGTTTTGGCTCTGGGGCCAACGTCCTGACTTTC. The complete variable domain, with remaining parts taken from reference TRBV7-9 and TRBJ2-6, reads DTGVSQNPRHKITKRGQNVTFRCDPISEHNRLYWYRQTLGQGPEFLTYFQNEAQLEKSRLLSDRFSAERPKGSFSTLEIQRTEQGDSAMYLCASSLFAGFGSGANVLTFGAGSRLTVL.